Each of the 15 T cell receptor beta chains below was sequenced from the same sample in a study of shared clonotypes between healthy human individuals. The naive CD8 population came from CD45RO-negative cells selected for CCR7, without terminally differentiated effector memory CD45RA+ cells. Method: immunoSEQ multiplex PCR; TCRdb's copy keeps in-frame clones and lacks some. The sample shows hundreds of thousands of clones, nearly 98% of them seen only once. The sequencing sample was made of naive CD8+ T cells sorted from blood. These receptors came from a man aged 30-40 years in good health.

This chain's CDR3 is CAWSVPWGRNYEQYF. DNA for the CDR3: TGTGCCTGGAGTGTACCGTGGGGACGAAACTACGAGCAGTACTTC. This rearrangement joins TRBV30 to TRBJ2-7; the D call may be TRBD1 or TRBD2 (5 bases each). CDR1 is GTSNPN and CDR2 is SVGIG in the germline V gene (reference sequence). V shed 0 bases and J shed 3 bases, with 15 bases lying between them. The CDR3 loop spans 15 amino acids.

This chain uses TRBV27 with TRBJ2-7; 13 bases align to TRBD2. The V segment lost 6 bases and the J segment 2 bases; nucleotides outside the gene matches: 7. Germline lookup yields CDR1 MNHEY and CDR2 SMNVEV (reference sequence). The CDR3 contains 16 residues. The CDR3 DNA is TGTGCCAGCAGGCCTACCGGGACTAGCGGGGCCTACGAGCAGTACTTC. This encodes CASRPTGTSGAYEQYF.

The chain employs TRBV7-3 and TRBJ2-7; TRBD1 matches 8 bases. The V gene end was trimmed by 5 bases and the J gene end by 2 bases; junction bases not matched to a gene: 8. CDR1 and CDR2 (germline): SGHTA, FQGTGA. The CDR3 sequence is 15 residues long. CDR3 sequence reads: CASSPSQGGAYEQYF. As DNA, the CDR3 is TGTGCCAGCAGCCCCTCACAGGGGGGAGCCTACGAGCAGTACTTC.

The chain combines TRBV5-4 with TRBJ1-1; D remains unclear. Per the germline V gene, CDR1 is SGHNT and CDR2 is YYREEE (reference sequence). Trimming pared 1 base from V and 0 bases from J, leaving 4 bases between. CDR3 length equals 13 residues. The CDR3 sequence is CASSLIMNTEAFF. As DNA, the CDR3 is TGTGCCAGCAGCTTGATAATGAACACTGAAGCTTTCTTT.

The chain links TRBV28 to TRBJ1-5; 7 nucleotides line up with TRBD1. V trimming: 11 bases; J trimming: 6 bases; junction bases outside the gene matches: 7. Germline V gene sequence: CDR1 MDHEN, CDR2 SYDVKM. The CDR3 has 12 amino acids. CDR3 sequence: CAWGGDSQPQHF. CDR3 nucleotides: TGTGCCTGGGGAGGGGACAGTCAGCCCCAGCATTTT.

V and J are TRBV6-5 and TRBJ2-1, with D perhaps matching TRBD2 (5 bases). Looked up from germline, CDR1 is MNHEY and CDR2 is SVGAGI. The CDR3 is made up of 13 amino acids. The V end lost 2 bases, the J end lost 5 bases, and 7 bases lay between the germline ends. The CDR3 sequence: CASSYEGNNEQFF. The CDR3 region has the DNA TGTGCCAGCAGTTACGAGGGTAACAATGAGCAGTTCTTC.

The CDR3 reads CASRPNSYEQYF. The CDR3 nucleotides are TGTGCCAGCAGACCCAACTCCTACGAGCAGTACTTC. This chain links TRBV21-1 with TRBJ2-7. TRBV21-1 is recorded as a pseudogene. There are 12 residues in the CDR3.

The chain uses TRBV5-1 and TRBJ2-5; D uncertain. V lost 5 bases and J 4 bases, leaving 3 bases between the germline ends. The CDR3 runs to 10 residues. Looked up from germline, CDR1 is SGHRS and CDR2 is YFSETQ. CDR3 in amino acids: CASRVETQYF. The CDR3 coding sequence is TGCGCCAGCAGGGTAGAGACCCAGTACTTC. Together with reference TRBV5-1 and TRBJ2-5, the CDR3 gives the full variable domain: KAGVTQTPRYLIKTRGQQVTLSCSPISGHRSVSWYQQTPGQGLQFLFEYFSETQRNKGNFPGRFSGRQFSNSRSEMNVSTLELGDSALYLCASRVETQYFGPGTRLLVL.

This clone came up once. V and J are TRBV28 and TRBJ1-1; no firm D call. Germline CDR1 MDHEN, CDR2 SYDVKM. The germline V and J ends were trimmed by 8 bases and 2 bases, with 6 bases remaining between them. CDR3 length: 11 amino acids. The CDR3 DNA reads TGTGCCAGCGGATTAAACACTGAAGCTTTCTTT. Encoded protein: CASGLNTEAFF.

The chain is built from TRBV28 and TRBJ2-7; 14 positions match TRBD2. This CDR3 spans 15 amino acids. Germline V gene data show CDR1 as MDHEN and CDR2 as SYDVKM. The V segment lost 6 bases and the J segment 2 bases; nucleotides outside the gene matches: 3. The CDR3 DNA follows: TGTGCCAGCAGAAAGACTAGCGGGAGGGCCTACGAGCAGTACTTC. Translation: CASRKTSGRAYEQYF.

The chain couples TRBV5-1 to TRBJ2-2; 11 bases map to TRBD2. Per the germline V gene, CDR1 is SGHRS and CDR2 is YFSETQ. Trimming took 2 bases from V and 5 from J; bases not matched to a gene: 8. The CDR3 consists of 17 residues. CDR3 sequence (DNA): TGCGCCAGCAGCTTTGGGTCTAGCGGGAGGAGGACCGGGGAGCTGTTTTTT. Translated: CASSFGSSGRRTGELFF.

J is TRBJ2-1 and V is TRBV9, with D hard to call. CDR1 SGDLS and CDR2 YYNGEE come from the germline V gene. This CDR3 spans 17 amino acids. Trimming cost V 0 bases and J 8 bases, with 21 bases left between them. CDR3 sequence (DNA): TGTGCCAGCAGCGTAGAGCCACAGAGCCACCCCGGGTATGAGCAGTTCTTC. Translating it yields CASSVEPQSHPGYEQFF.

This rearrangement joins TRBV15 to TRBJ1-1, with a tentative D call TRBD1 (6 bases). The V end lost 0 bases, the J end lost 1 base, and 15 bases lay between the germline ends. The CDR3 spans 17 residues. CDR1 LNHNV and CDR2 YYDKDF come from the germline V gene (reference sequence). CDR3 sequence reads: CATSRDREGGGNTEAFF. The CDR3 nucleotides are TGTGCCACCAGCAGAGATCGGGAAGGGGGAGGGAACACTGAAGCTTTCTTT.

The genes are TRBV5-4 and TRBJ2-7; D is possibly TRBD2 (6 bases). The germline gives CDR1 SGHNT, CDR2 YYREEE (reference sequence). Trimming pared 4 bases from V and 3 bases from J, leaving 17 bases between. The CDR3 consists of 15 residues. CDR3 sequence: CASSPDIPGDYEQYF. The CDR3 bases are TGTGCCAGCAGCCCAGATATACCGGGAGACTACGAGCAGTACTTC.

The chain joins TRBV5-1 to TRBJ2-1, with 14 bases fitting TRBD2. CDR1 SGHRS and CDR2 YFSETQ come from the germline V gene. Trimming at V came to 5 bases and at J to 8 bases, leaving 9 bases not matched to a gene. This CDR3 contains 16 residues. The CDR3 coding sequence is TGCGCCAGCAGGTCCGGGACTAGCGGGAGTGCCGATGAGCAGTTCTTC. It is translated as CASRSGTSGSADEQFF.